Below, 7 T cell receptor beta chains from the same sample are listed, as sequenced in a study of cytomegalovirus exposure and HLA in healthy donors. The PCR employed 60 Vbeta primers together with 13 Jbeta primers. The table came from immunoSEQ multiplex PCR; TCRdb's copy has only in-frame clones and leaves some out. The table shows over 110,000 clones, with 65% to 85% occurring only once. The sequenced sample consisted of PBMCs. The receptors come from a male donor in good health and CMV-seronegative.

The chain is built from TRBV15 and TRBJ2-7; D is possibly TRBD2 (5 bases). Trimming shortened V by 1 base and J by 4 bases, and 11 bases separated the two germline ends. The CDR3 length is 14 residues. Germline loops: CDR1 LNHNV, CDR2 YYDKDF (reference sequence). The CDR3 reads CATSRVPSLYEQYF. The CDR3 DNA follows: TGTGCCACCAGCAGAGTCCCTAGCTTGTACGAGCAGTACTTC.

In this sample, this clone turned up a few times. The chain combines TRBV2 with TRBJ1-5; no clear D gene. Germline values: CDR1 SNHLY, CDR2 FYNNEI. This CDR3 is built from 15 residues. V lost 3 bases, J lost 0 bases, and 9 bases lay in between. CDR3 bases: TGTGCCAGCAGTGACTCGAGGAATAGCAATCAGCCCCAGCATTTT. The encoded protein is CASSDSRNSNQPQHF.

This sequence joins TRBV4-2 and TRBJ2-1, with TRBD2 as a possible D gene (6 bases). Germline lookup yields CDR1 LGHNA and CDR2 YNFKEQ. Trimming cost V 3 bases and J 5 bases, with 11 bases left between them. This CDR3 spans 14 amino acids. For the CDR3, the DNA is TGTGCCAGCAGCCACCGGGACTGGAACAATGAGCAGTTCTTC. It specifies CASSHRDWNNEQFF.

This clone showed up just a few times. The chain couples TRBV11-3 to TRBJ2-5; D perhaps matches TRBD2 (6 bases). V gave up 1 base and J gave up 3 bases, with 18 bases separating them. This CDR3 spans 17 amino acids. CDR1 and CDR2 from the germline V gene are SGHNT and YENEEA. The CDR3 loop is CASSLGPGCGTKETQYF. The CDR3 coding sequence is TGTGCCAGCAGCTTAGGTCCTGGTTGCGGGACGAAAGAGACCCAGTACTTC.

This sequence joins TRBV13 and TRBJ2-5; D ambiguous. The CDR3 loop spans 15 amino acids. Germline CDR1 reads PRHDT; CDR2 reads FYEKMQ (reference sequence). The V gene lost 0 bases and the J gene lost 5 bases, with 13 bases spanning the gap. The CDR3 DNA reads TGTGCCAGCAGCTTAGGGATTTTAGACGGGGAGACCCAGTACTTC. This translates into CASSLGILDGETQYF.

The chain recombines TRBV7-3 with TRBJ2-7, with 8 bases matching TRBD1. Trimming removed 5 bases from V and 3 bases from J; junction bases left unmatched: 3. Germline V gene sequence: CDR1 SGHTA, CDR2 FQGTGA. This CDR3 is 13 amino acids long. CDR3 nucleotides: TGTGCCAGCAGCCCCGGACAGGGCTACGAGCAGTACTTC. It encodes CASSPGQGYEQYF. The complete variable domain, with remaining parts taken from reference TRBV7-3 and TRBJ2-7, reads GAGVSQTPSNKVTEKGKYVELRCDPISGHTALYWYRQSLGQGPEFLIYFQGTGAADDSGLPNDRFFAVRPEGSVSTLKIQRTERGDSAVYLCASSPGQGYEQYFGPGTRLTVT.

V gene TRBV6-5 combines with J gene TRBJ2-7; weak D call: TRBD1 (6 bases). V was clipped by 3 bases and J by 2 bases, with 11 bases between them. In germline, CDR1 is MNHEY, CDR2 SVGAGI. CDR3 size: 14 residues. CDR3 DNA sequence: TGTGCCAGCAGTTATCAGGGGCGAACCTACGAGCAGTACTTC. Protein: CASSYQGRTYEQYF.